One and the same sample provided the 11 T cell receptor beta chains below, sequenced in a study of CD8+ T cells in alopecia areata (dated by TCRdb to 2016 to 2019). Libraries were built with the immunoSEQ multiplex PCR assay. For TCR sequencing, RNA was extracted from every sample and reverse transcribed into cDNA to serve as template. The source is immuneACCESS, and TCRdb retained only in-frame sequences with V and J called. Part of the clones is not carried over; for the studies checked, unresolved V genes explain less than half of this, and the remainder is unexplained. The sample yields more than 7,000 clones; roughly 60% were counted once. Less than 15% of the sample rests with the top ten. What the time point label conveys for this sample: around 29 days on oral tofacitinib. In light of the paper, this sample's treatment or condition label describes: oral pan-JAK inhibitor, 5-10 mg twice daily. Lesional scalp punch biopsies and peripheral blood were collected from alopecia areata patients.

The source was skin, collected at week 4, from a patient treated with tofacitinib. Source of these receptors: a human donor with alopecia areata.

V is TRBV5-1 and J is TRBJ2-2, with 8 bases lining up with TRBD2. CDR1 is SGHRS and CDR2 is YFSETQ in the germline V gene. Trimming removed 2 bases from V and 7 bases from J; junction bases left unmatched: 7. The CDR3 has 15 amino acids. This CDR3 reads CASSFGSGVGGELFF. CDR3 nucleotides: TGCGCCAGCAGCTTCGGTAGCGGGGTTGGCGGGGAGCTGTTTTTT.

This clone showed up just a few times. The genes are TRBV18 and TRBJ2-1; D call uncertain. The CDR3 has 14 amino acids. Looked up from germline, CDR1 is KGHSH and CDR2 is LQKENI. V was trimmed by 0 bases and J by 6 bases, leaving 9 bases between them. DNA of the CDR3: TGTGCCAGCTCACCACCGGGCACGACCAATGAGCAGTTCTTC. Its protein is CASSPPGTTNEQFF.

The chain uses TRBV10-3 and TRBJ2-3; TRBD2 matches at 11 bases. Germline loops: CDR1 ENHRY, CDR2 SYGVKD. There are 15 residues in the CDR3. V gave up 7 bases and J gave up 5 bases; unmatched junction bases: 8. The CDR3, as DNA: TGTGCCATCAATATAGCGGGGGGGCTAGGAGATACGCAGTATTTT. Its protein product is CAINIAGGLGDTQYF.

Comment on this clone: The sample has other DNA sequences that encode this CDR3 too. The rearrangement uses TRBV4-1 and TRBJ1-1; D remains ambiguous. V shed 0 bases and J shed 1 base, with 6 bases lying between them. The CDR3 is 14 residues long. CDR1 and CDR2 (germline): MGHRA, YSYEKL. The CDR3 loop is CASSQDFENTEAFF. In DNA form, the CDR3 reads TGCGCCAGCAGCCAAGATTTCGAGAACACTGAAGCTTTCTTT.

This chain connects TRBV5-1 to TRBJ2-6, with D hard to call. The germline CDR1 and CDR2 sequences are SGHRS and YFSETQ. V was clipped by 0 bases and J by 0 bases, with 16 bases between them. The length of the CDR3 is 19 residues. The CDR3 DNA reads TGCGCCAGCAGCTTGGCCCAGGAAAAAGTACGCTCTGGGGCCAACGTCCTGACTTTC. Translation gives CASSLAQEKVRSGANVLTF.

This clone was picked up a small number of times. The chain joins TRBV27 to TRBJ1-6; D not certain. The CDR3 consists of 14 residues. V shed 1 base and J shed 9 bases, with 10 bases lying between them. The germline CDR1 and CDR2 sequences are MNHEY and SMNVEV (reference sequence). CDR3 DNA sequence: TGTGCCAGCAGTTTATTCACAAATCGTTCACCCCTCCACTTT. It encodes CASSLFTNRSPLHF.

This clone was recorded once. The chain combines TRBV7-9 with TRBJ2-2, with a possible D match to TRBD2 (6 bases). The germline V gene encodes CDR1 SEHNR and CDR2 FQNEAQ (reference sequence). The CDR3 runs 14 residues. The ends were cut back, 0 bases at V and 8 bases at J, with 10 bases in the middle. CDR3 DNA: TGTGCCAGCAGCTTAGCCCGGGCGGGGGGGGAGCTGTTTTTT. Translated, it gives CASSLARAGGELFF.

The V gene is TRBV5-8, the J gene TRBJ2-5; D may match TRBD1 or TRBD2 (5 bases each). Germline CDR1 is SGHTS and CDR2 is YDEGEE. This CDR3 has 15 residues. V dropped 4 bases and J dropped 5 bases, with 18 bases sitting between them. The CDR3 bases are TGTGCCAGCAGCCCAATAGCGTGGGCAGGGGAGACCCAGTACTTC. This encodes CASSPIAWAGETQYF.

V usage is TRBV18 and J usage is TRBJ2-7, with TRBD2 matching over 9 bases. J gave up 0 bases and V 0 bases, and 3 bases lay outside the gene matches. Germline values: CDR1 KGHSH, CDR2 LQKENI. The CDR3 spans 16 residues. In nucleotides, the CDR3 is TGTGCCAGCTCACCACCAGCGGGGGGAAACTCCTACGAGCAGTACTTC. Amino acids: CASSPPAGGNSYEQYF.

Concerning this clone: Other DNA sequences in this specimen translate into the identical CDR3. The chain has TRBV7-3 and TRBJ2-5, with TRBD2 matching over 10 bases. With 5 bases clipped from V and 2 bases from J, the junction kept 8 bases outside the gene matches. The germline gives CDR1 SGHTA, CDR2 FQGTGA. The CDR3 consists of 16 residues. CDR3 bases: TGTGCCAGCAGCCTAGGTCCAGCGGGGGGGCAAGAGACCCAGTACTTC. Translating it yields CASSLGPAGGQETQYF.

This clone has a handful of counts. The DNA for the CDR3 is TGTGCCAGCAGCTTATTTAGCGGGGCCGACAATGAGCAGTTCTTC. This sequence encodes CASSLFSGADNEQFF. The chain carries TRBV7-2 and TRBJ2-1, with TRBD2 matching 8 bases. The germline gives CDR1 SGHTA, CDR2 FQGNSA. The CDR3 is 15 amino acids. The V gene end was trimmed by 2 bases and the J gene end by 5 bases; junction bases not matched to a gene: 5.